The T cell receptor beta chain described here comes from a study of T cell repertoires in cytomegalovirus infection. For the study at large: Matching HLA type and CMV infection were both indicated by public TCR beta signatures.

Study-level points and caveats: HLA-C-restricted CMV-specific TCR beta clonotypes prevailed in the ex vivo response.

This clonotype was recorded a few times. What it recognizes is unknown. TCRdb reprocessed the reads via MiXCR and lists one record per CDR3 protein. The sample carries 250,000 to 350,000 distinct CDR3 sequences, about 23% recorded once. Sequenced material: PBMCs. This TCR was sampled from a human donor in good health (CMV status not recorded). Some clones in this sample may be carry-over from other donors' samples.

Here the CDR3 DNA reads TGTGCCAGCAGTTTGCGAGGAGGGAATATAGGATACGAGCAGTACTTC. It is translated as CASSLRGGNIGYEQYF. The rearrangement joins TRBV5-6 to TRBJ2-7, with D maybe TRBD2 (6 bases). This CDR3 comprises 16 residues. Trimming pared 5 bases from V and 4 bases from J, leaving 22 bases between. Germline V gives CDR1 SGHDT, CDR2 YYEEEE. The complete variable domain, with remaining parts taken from reference TRBV5-6 and TRBJ2-7, reads DAGVTQSPTHLIKTRGQQVTLRCSPKSGHDTVSWYQQALGQGPQFIFQYYEEEERQRGNFPDRFSGHQFPNYSSELNVNALLLGDSALYLCASSLRGGNIGYEQYFGPGTRLTVT.